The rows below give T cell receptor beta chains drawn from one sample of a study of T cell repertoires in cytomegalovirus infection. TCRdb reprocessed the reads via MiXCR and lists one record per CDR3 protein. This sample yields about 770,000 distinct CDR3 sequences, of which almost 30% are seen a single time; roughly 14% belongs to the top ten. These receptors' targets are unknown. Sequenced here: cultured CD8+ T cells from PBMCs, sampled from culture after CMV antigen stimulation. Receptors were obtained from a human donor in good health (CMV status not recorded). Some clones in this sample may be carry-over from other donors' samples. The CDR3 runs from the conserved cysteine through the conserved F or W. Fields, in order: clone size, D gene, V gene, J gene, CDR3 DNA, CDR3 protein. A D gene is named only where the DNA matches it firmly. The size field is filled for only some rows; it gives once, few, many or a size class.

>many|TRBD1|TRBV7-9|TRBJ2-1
TGTGCCAGCAGCTTCTCAACACAGGGGGCGAGGAACAATGAGCAGTTCTTC
CASSFSTQGARNNEQFF
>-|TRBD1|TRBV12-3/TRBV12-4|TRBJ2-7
TGTGCCAGCAGTTTAGGCAGGGGGCGCGAGCAGTACTTC
CASSLGRGREQYF
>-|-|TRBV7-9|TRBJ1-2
TGTGCCAGCAGCCCCTGGGACGACGCCAACTATGGCTACACCTTC
CASSPWDDANYGYTF
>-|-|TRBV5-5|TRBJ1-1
TGTGCCAGCAGCTTGCAGGGTAAGGCTACTGAAGCTTTCTTT
CASSLQGKATEAFF
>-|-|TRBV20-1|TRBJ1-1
TGCAGTGCTAGAGATTTCAGGCAAACGAACACTGAAGCTTTCTTT
CSARDFRQTNTEAFF
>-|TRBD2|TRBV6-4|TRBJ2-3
TGTGCCAGCAGTGAAACTAGCGGGGGGCAAGATACGCAGTATTTT
CASSETSGGQDTQYF
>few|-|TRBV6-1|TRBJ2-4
TGTGCCAGATTAGGAGGATTAGCCAAAAACATTCAGTACTTC
CARLGGLAKNIQYF
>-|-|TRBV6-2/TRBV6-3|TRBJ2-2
TGTGCCAGCTGTTACGCGGTTTACTGGGAGCTGTTTTTT
CASCYAVYWELFF
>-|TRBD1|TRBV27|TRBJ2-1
TGTGCCAGCAGTCACCGTCAGCGGGACAGGGAGTTCTTC
CASSHRQRDREFF
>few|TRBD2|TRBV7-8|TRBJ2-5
TGTGCCAGCAGCTCGAAACTAGCGGGGGTTGTCGGGACCCAGTACTTC
CASSSKLAGVVGTQYF
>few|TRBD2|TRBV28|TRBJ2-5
TGTGCCAGCAGAGAACTAGCGGACCAAGAGACCCAGTACTTC
CASRELADQETQYF
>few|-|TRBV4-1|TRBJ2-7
TGCGCCAGCAGCCAAGAGACTCACGTACCCTACGAGCAGTACTTC
CASSQETHVPYEQYF
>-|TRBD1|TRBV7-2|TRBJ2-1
TGTGCCAGCAGCTTAGAGGGGGGACAGGGGGCTAACAATGAGCAGTTCTTC
CASSLEGGQGANNEQFF
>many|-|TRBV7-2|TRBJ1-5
TGTGCCAGCAGCTTAGGGCCCGGGGCCACGATCGATCAGCCCCAGCATTTT
CASSLGPGATIDQPQHF
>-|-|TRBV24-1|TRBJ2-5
TGTGCCACCAGTGATAGGGGGACCTTGGAGACCCAGTACTTC
CATSDRGTLETQYF
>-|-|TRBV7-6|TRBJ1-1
TGTGCCAGCAGCCCCTACCCGTCGGGGAACACTGAAGCTTTCTTT
CASSPYPSGNTEAFF
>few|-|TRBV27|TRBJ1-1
TGTGCCAGCAGTTTATCGATGGCAGGGGCTGAAGCTTTCTTT
CASSLSMAGAEAFF
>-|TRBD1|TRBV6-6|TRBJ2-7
TGTGCCAGCAGTTACTCGAACGGACAGGACCGCGAGCAGTACTTC
CASSYSNGQDREQYF
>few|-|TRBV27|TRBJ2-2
TGTGCCACCGAGGGGACACTGACCGGGGAGCTGTTTTTT
CATEGTLTGELFF
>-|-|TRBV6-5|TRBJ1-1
TGTGCCAGCTCGGCCGACCCTTCGAACACTGAAGCTTTCTTT
CASSADPSNTEAFF
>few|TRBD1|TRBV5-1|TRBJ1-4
TGCGCCAGCAGCGGGGACAGCGTTAATGAAAAACTGTTTTTT
CASSGDSVNEKLFF
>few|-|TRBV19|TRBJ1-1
TGTGCCACATCGCCTCCCACCTACACTGAAGCTTTCTTT
CATSPPTYTEAFF
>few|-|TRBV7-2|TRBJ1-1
TGTGCCAGCAGCCTGGGGCGGGTTTACACTGAAGCTTTCTTT
CASSLGRVYTEAFF
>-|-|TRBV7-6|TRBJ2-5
TGTGCCAGCAGATCCTATTCACTCCAGGAGACCCAGTACTTC
CASRSYSLQETQYF
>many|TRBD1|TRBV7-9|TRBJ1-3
TGTGCCAGCAGCACTCCCCCCAGGGGGTCTGGAAACACCATATATTTT
CASSTPPRGSGNTIYF
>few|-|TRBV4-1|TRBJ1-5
TGCGCCAGCAGCCAAGATCTTGTCCGGAACTATCAGCCCCAGCATTTT
CASSQDLVRNYQPQHF
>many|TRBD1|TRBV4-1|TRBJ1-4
TGCGCCAGCAGACATGTTACAGGGGAACGCGAAAAACTGTTTTTT
CASRHVTGEREKLFF